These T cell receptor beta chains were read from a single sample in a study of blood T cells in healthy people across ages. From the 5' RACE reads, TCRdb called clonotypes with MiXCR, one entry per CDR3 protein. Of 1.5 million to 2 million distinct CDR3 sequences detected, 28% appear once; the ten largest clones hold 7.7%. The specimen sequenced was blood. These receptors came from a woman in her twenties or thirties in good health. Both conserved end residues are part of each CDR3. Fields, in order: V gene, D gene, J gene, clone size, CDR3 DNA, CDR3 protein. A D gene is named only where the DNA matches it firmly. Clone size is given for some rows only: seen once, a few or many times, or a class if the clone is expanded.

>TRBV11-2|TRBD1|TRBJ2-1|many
TGTGCCAGCAGCCCCCATGGGACAGGGAATTTCCGGCAGTTCTTC
CASSPHGTGNFRQFF
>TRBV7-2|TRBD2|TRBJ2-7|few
TGTGCCAGCAGACCCCGACTAGCGGGGGACGAGCAGTACTTC
CASRPRLAGDEQYF
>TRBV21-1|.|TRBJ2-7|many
TGTGCCAACGAATCACTATCCTACGAGCAGTACTTC
CANESLSYEQYF
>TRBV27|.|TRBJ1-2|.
TGTGCCAGCAGTTTAGCAGGGAATGACTATGGCTACACCTTC
CASSLAGNDYGYTF
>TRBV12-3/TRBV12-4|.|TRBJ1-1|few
TGTGCCAGCAGTTTGGGTCAGGGGATTGAAGCTTTCTTT
CASSLGQGIEAFF
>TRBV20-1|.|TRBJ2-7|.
TGCAGTGCTGGTCTACCTTTCTCCTACGAGCAGTACTTC
CSAGLPFSYEQYF
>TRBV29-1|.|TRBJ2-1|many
TGCAGCGTTTTTGACAGCAATGAGCAGTTCTTC
CSVFDSNEQFF
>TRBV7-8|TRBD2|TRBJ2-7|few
TGTGCCAGCAGCTTAGGTTTAGCGGGAGGCACCCCACCCTACGAGCAGTACTTC
CASSLGLAGGTPPYEQYF
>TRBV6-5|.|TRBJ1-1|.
TGTGCCAGCAGTAAAAAAGGGGGGCTGGGGAACACTGAAGCTTTCTTT
CASSKKGGLGNTEAFF
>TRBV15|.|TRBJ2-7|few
TGTGCCACCAGCAGAGAGGGCAACCCCTACGAGCAGTACTTC
CATSREGNPYEQYF
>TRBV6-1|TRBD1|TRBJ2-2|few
TGTGCCAGCAGGGTAATGGGACAGATGGACACCGGGGAGCTGTTTTTT
CASRVMGQMDTGELFF
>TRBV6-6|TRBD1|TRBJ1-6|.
TGTGCCAGCACCGACGCAGGGGGTTCACCCCTCCACTTT
CASTDAGGSPLHF
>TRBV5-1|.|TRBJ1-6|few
TGCGCCAGCAGCTTGTCGGGGGGGCTCGGTTCACCCCTCCACTTT
CASSLSGGLGSPLHF
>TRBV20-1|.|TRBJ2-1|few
TGCAGTGCTAGACCCCTGGAGGGGGACCCCTACAATGAGCAGTTCTTC
CSARPLEGDPYNEQFF
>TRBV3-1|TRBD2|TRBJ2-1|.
TGTGCCAGCAGCCAAGATCCCCTAGCGGGGAGGGATGAGCAGTTCTTC
CASSQDPLAGRDEQFF
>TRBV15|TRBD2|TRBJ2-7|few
TGTGCCACCAGCAGAGAATGGGGGGGGGGCTCCTACGAGCAGTACTTC
CATSREWGGGSYEQYF
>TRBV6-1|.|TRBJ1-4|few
TGTGCCAGCCTAGAAACGGAAAAACTGTTTTTT
CASLETEKLFF
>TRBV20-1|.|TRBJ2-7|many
TGCAGTGCTATCCCTAGCGTGTCCAATTGGCGGAGCGAGCAGTACTTC
CSAIPSVSNWRSEQYF
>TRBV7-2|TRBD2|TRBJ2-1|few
TGTGCCAGCAGCTTAGCATTGGGACTAGCGGGAGGGAATGAGCAGTTCTTC
CASSLALGLAGGNEQFF
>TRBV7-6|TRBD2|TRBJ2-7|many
TGTGCCAGCAGCTTAGCGAGGTCTAGCGGCTCCTACGAGCAGTACTTC
CASSLARSSGSYEQYF
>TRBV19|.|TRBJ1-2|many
TGTGCCAGTACTCCATCTCACGTGAGGGCGCGGAATGGCTACACCTTC
CASTPSHVRARNGYTF
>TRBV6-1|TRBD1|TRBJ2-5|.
TGTGCCAGCAGTGAAAGGGACAGAAGTTCACAAGAGACCCAGTACTTC
CASSERDRSSQETQYF
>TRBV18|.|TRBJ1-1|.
TGTGCCAGCTCACCAAATAAGAGAAACACTGAAGCTTTCTTT
CASSPNKRNTEAFF
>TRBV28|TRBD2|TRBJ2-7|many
TGTGCCAGCCAAGGACTAGCGGAAACCTACGAGCAGTACTTC
CASQGLAETYEQYF
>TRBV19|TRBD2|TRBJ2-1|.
TGTGCCAGTAGTCCCGGGATAGCGGGGACCTACAATGAGCAGTTCTTC
CASSPGIAGTYNEQFF
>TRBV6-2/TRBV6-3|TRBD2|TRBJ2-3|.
TGTGCCAGCAAGGCTAGCGGGGTCACAGATACGCAGTATTTT
CASKASGVTDTQYF
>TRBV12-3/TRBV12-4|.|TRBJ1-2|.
TGTGCCAGCAACCCGGGGAGGCGAACTAACTATGGCTACACCTTC
CASNPGRRTNYGYTF
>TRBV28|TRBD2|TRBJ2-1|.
TGTGCCAGCAGTTTATTGGGGCGGGGGGGCCGGTTTTCGAATGAGCAGTTCTTC
CASSLLGRGGRFSNEQFF
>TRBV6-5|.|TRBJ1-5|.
TGTGCCAGCAGGCCTGGCTTTTGGGATAATCAGCCCCAGCATTTT
CASRPGFWDNQPQHF
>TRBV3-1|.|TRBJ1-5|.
TGTGCCAGCAGCCAATGGCAGAACAATCAGCCCCAGCATTTT
CASSQWQNNQPQHF
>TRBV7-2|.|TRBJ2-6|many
TGTGCCAGCAGCCTAACAGTAACTGGGGCCAACGTCCTGACTTTC
CASSLTVTGANVLTF
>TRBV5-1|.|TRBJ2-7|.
TGCGCCAGCAGCCGAGAGGGGACAAGGAGCTCCTACGAGCAGTACTTC
CASSREGTRSSYEQYF
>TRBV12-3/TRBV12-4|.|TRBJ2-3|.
TGTGCCAGCAGTTTGAACGGAATCGGCACAGATACGCAGTATTTT
CASSLNGIGTDTQYF
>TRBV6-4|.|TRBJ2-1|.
TGTGCCAGCAGTGACTCAACAGGGACGGGTAATGAGCAGTTCTTC
CASSDSTGTGNEQFF
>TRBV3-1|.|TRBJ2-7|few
TGTGCCAGCAGCCAAGATTCGGGTGGAACCTACGAGCAGTACTTC
CASSQDSGGTYEQYF
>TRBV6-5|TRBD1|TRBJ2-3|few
TGTGCCAGCAGCGGACAGGCCCTAGATACGCAGTATTTT
CASSGQALDTQYF
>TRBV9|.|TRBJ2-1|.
TGTGCCAGCAGCGTAAGCCGTTCACCTATTAACAATGAGCAGTTCTTC
CASSVSRSPINNEQFF
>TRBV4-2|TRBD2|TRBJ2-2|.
TGTGCCAGCAGCCAGGCTAGCGGGGGGGCTGCCGGGGAGCTGTTTTTT
CASSQASGGAAGELFF
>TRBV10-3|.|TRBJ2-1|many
TGTGCCATCAGTGAGTCGATGAGGAATGAGCAGTTCTTC
CAISESMRNEQFF
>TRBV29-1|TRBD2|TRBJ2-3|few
TGCAGCGTTGAACCTTTAATAGCGGGGGCCAGCACAGATACGCAGTATTTT
CSVEPLIAGASTDTQYF
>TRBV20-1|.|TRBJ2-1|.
TGCAGTGCTAGAGATCGAACAGGAAAATACAATGAGCAGTTCTTC
CSARDRTGKYNEQFF
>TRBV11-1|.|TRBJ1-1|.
TGTGCCAGCAGCTTACGCCAAACAGCATTGAACACTGAAGCTTTCTTT
CASSLRQTALNTEAFF
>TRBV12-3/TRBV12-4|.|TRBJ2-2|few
TGTGCCAGCAGTCTAGGGGGAGGGCCTACCGGGGAGCTGTTTTTT
CASSLGGGPTGELFF
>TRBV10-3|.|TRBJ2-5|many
TGTGCCACCGCCCCAGACGGACAAGAGACCCAGTACTTC
CATAPDGQETQYF
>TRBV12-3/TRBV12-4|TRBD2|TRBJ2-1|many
TGTGCCAGCAGCCCGGGGGGGATCTCCTACAATGAGCAGTTCTTC
CASSPGGISYNEQFF
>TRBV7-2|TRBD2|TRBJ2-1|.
TGTGCCAGCAGCTTAGCGCTGGGTAGCGGGAGGTTCAATGAGCAGTTCTTC
CASSLALGSGRFNEQFF
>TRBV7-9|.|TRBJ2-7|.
TGTGCCAACAGGGAGGCGGGTCTCAATGAGCAGTACTTC
CANREAGLNEQYF
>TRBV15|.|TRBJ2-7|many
TGTGCCACCAGCAGGGACCAGGGCGAGGGCTCCTACGAGCAGTACTTC
CATSRDQGEGSYEQYF
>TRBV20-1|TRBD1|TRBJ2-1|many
TGCAGTGCTGGAAAGGGACAGGGGGTGGGCAATGAGCAGTTCTTC
CSAGKGQGVGNEQFF
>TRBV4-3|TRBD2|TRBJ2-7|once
TGCGCCAGCAGCCAAGAACTAGCGGGAACCTACGAGCAGTACTTC
CASSQELAGTYEQYF